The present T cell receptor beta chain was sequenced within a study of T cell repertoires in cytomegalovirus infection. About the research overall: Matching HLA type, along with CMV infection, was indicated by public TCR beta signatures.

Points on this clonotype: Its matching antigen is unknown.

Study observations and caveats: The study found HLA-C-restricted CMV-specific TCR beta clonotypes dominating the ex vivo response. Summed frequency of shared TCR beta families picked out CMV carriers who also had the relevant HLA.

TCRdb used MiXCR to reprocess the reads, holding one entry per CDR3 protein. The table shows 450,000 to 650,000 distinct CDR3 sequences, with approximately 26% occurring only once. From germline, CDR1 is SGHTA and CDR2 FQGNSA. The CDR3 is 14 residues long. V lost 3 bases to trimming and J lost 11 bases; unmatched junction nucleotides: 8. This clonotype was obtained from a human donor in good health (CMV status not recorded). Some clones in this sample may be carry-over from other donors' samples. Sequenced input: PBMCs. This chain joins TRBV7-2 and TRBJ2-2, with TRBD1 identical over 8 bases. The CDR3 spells CASSFTGQVRELFF. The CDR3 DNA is TGTGCCAGCAGCTTTACGGGACAGGTCCGAGAGCTGTTTTTT. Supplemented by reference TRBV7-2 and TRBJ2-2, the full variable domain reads GAGVSQSPSNKVTEKGKDVELRCDPISGHTALYWYRQSLGQGLEFLIYFQGNSAPDKSGLPSDRFSAERTGGSVSTLTIQRTQQEDSAVYLCASSFTGQVRELFFGEGSRLTVL.